This T cell receptor (beta chain) was retrieved from a study of cytomegalovirus exposure and HLA in healthy donors listed by TCRdb under 2017. General notes on the study: In an earlier analysis of under 600 of the donors, 250 to 350 Gb of sequence data and 90 million to 120 million unique TCR beta sequences from about 190 million T cells were reported. All discovery cohort repertoires had been generated using a single sequencing platform. Both class I and class II loci were covered by HLA typing, at four-digit resolution. Rather than drawing on any new phenotypic data, the later analysis identified candidate immune exposures from TCR beta sequences and the way those sequences occurred across donors. Typing coverage differed by locus: A, B, C, DRB1 and DQB1 were typed in about 629-640 donors, DQA1 in 500 to 550, DPA1 in some 600, and DPB1 in around 440. A later analysis re-analyzed previously published TCR beta repertoires from hundreds of donors and added high-resolution HLA genotyping to study TCR occurrence patterns. Of the 350 to 450 genotyped donors, around 81% fell in the genetic ancestry cluster associated with self-reported Caucasian donors. An earlier analysis of roughly 580 of the donors used high-throughput TCR beta sequencing to judge whether each TCR beta V gene segment behaved as functional or pseudogenic. Donor age, sex, ethnicity and CMV serostatus were compiled alongside the repertoire data. Genome-wide SNP genotypes for about 60% of the 666 donors were used in a later genetic analysis, which treated that subset as a discovery cohort. In addition to the first cohort of 666 subjects, a separate validation cohort of some 120 different subjects was used. About 5 DR-DQ haplotypes were handled as single units for association and clustering, since linkage in the cohort was strong. The study combined high-throughput TCR immunosequencing, statistical association of individual TCRs with disease status, and machine learning to predict cytomegalovirus infection status. On average, around 240,000 unique TCR beta nucleotide sequences were sequenced per donor among fewer than 500 genotyped donors of the cohort, with about 19% of those sequences being non-productive. The study was designed to test whether signatures of past pathogen exposure could be identified by cataloging public T cell receptors. The T cell repertoires of around 730 subjects were profiled by immunosequencing and related to cytomegalovirus serostatus. An early release covering roughly 640 HLA-typed donors comprised about 320 gigabases of sequencing data and 65 million to 100 million unique TCR sequences.

The library came from the immunoSEQ multiplex PCR assay. For the multiplex PCR, a mixture combining 60 forward primers for TCR Vbeta segments and 13 reverse primers for TCR Jbeta segments was used. A multiplex PCR assay on genomic DNA amplified the CDR3 region of rearranged TCR beta genes. The amplified TCR beta libraries were sequenced on the Illumina HiSeq System as 87-base-pair reads. In the source study's methods: A later analysis tallied 75 million to 85 million unique TCR beta chains across the 650 to 750 repertoires, and around 9.9 million of those chains were shared by two or more donors. To remove PCR and sequencing errors, raw reads were error-corrected and collapsed into unique sequences using a nearest-neighbor algorithm that merged closely related sequences. CDR3 sequences were aligned to IMGT reference sequences to assign V, D and J gene segments. For a sequence to be retained, a match of at least six nucleotides was required to both a V gene segment and a J gene segment. A rearrangement counted as productive if the CDR3 had no stop codons and remained in frame with V and J, and every other rearrangement counted as non-productive. CDR3 was defined according to IMGT convention as the region running from the second conserved V-encoded cysteine to the conserved J-encoded phenylalanine. The earlier analysis of fewer than 750 of the donors excluded sequences that lacked an unambiguous match to a single V gene segment. In an earlier analysis of approximately 610 of the donors, V segments were called functional above 56.7% productive rearrangements and were called segregating when the between-donor standard deviation exceeded 5%. A statistical classification framework was built to diagnose cytomegalovirus status from the catalog of TCR beta chain sequences. In a later analysis, V and J genes were assigned by comparing TCR nucleotide sequences against IMGT/GENE-DB human TR gene sequences. The TCRdist pipeline was used in a later analysis to assign CDR3 sequences and most-parsimonious VDJ recombination scenarios. In a later analysis, each TCR beta chain was defined by its CDR3 amino acid sequence together with its V-gene family, and reads lacking a unique V-gene family were excluded. As a way to deal with suspected cross-contamination and a sequencing artifact, a later analysis dropped roughly 600 nucleotide sequences that were highly shared and had low generation probability. In a later analysis, a clonal expansion index for each public chain was calculated from normalized within-repertoire ranks of inferred template counts. Generation probabilities in a later analysis came from a VDJ recombination model fitted to out-of-frame rearrangements, and those results were checked against IGoR. Hypergeometric tests were used in a later analysis to score TCR-TCR, TCR-HLA and TCR-CMV co-occurrence, with a repertoire-size bias correction applied to the TCR pairs. In a later analysis, false discovery rates were estimated by permuting HLA or CMV assignments 20 times. A later analysis grouped co-occurring TCRs with DBSCAN, adding TCRdist sequence similarity when clustering within HLA-allele-positive subsets. Repertoires with fewer than 30,000 or more than 120,000 public chains, plus five repertoires with anomalous nucleotide sharing, were excluded from co-occurrence clustering. TCRdb obtained this table from immuneACCESS and retained in-frame rearrangements with V and J assigned. These tables miss some clones; where compared with another copy, unresolved V genes account for less than half of the shortfall, and the remainder is unexplained. The DNA gave D and trimming, while V, J and clone size come from that table. Across this sample there are about 160,000 clones, with 60% to 75% seen only once. Of the sample, almost 3% falls within the top ten clones.

At the junction V is shortened by 2 bases and J by 8 bases, with 21 bases in between. Counted from cysteine to phenylalanine, this CDR3 has 17 amino acids. Solely the CDR3 DNA is kept, with 51 bases framed from the first base. As encoded in the germline V gene, CDR1 is SNHLY while CDR2 is FYNNEI. The study at large found these results: According to a later analysis, parvovirus B19, influenza, CMV and Epstein-Barr virus appeared linked to several top co-occurrence clusters. The 87-base-pair reads could not distinguish some IMGT-functional V segments, including TRBV6-2 and TRBV6-3, so those segments were excluded. According to a later analysis, TCR association rates differed among HLA loci, with DRB1 alleles showing the most associated TCRs and HLA-C alleles showing the fewest. It was suggested by the authors that the approach could potentially be generalized to other disease states and immunological phenotypes. Cytomegalovirus status was reported to be diagnosed by the classifier with high specificity and sensitivity in both the original and validation cohorts. When HLA alleles, especially DR and DQ, strongly co-occurred, attributing TCR associations to individual alleles was difficult. Only TCR beta chains were sequenced in this cohort, and the absence of alpha or paired-chain data limited detectable features. Immune exposure information for the cohort was limited to CMV serostatus. Because HLA typing was unavailable for some donors at each locus, only the typed subset was used in association tests. A further reported finding was that TCR beta sequences accurately predicted the HLA-A and HLA-B alleles for most subjects in the first cohort. A group of highly shared sequence variants was considered likely to be a technical artifact of the sequencing pipeline. In the study, approximately 160 TCR beta chains were listed as associated with cytomegalovirus. Most TCR sequences were observed very rarely across donors, whereas some public TCRs were present in many individuals. According to a later genetic analysis, donors in an Asian-associated ancestry cluster had fewer N-insertions in productive TCRs than the approximately 690-donor mean. About 17 rarely observed V segments, including chromosome 9 orphons, were excluded from the earlier analysis of just under 600 of the donors because counts were too low. A later analysis found that HLA-associated TCR beta chains were more clonally expanded and had lower generation probabilities than equally common non-associated chains. In a later analysis, most CMV-associated TCR beta chains were found to appear HLA-restricted, with HLA associations seemingly driven largely by CMV exposure. An earlier analysis of 450 to 750 of the donors showed that most TCR beta V segments appeared in productive rearrangements either about 90% or about 30% of the time, which broadly matched IMGT annotations. Linkage disequilibrium might explain the correlated functional status among segregating V segments, but an unknown experimental factor could not be ruled out. At a false discovery rate of 0.05, a later analysis linked 15,000 to 20,000 TCR beta sequences to specific HLA alleles. V-gene and J-gene trimming of TCR beta chains was associated with a missense DCLRE1C variant in a later genetic analysis, and the association was replicated in an independent cohort. Roughly uniform sequencing depth across donors was assumed in presence/absence analyses, although this assumption may not hold. In vitro tests confirmed that a few of the cytomegalovirus-associated TCR beta chains recognize cytomegalovirus antigens.

In total, fewer than 750 healthy bone marrow donors made up the cohort. Cohort members were all nominally healthy when sampled, although unrecorded immune exposures were likely present. The donor tested CMV seropositive, placing the donor among the 250 to 350 seropositive members of the cohort. A peripheral blood sample was collected from each donor, and TCR beta sequencing was performed on peripheral blood mononuclear cells. The Qiagen DNeasy Blood Extraction Kit was used to extract genomic DNA from the blood cell samples. Worth noting for this clone: Its antigen specificity is not known. No much larger clonotype is one base removed from it; base qualities were not supplied.

The sequence came from a woman aged 50 to 65 in good health and CMV-seropositive. The chain couples TRBV2 to TRBJ1-4; a weak D assignment points to TRBD1 (5 bases agree). What was sequenced was PBMCs. Here the CDR3 is given as CASSELSGRQGGEKLFF. The sequenced DNA is TGTGCCAGCAGTGAATTAAGCGGGCGGCAGGGAGGGGAAAAACTGTTTTTT.